This T cell receptor beta chain was sequenced for a study of T cells in women clearing cervical HPV infection. Across the study: Case blood was drawn when the lesion was first found; control blood after infection became undetectable. Case blood was drawn a median roughly 160 days after lesion detection. Study results and caveats: CIN3+ cases had significantly higher TCR repertoire richness than controls, but evenness did not differ.

Of note for this clone: Its antigen is as yet unknown.

Clones were read by immunoSEQ multiplex PCR, and TCRdb kept only the in-frame ones, dropping some. The listing contains tens of thousands of clones. The sequencing input was blood buffy coat. This TCR came from a woman between 18 and 70 years old with a cervical HPV16 infection that either progressed to CIN3+ or cleared (not recorded which).

CDR3 protein: CASSLYNYEQYF. The covered CDR3 bases are TGTGCCAGCAGCTTATACAACTACGAG. This sequence joins TRBV11-1 and TRBJ2-7; D remains unclear. The read comes to an end 3 residues before the CDR3 does, leaving the germline J gene to fill in the end. The ends were cut back, 2 bases at V and 3 bases at J, with 5 bases in the middle. CDR3 size: 12 residues. CDR1 is SGHAT and CDR2 is FQDESV in the germline V gene (reference sequence).